Presented here are 7 T cell receptor beta chains from one specimen sequenced in a study of blood T cells in healthy people across ages. Sample-barcoded 5' priming and a J-beta primer mix drove a second PCR of 7 to 11 cycles. TCRdb independently ran MiXCR on the 5' RACE reads; one entry per CDR3 protein. This table has 600,000 to 800,000 distinct CDR3 sequences, around 21% appearing once. Sequenced input: blood. Source of these receptors: a man in his 70s in good health.

This clonotype was seen more than once but under ten times. The chain employs TRBV20-1 and TRBJ1-6, with D hard to call. The CDR3 totals 14 residues. The germline CDR1 and CDR2 sequences are DFQATT and SNEGSKA (reference sequence). V was pared by 2 bases and J by 9 bases, with 14 bases between. This CDR3 is CSARPRPHGSPLHF. Written as DNA, the CDR3 is TGCAGTGCTAGACCCCGACCCCATGGTTCACCCCTCCACTTT.

This clonotype came up a few times. The J gene is TRBJ1-2, the V gene TRBV30; D unclear. V lost 1 base and J 6 bases, leaving 6 bases between the germline ends. The V gene's germline CDR1 is GTSNPN and CDR2 SVGIG (reference sequence). This CDR3 contains 11 residues. The CDR3 is CAWSEGDGYTF. CDR3 in DNA: TGTGCCTGGAGTGAGGGAGATGGCTACACCTTC. Together with reference TRBV30 and TRBJ1-2, the CDR3 gives the full variable domain: SQTIHQWPATLVQPVGSPLSLECTVEGTSNPNLYWYRQAAGRGLQLLFYSVGIGQISSEVPQNLSASRPQDRQFILSSKKLLLSDSGFYLCAWSEGDGYTFGSGTRLTVV.

V and J are TRBV27 and TRBJ2-2, with D tentatively TRBD2 (5 bases). Per germline, CDR1 MNHEY and CDR2 SMNVEV (reference sequence). V gave up 5 bases and J gave up 0 bases, with 16 bases separating them. The CDR3 has 17 amino acids. The CDR3 spells CASSPRIDYTNTGELFF. CDR3 DNA sequence: TGTGCCAGCAGTCCCAGGATTGACTATACGAACACCGGGGAGCTGTTTTTT.

The sample holds a few counts of this clonotype. The rearrangement links TRBV7-2 to TRBJ1-1; D remains ambiguous. This CDR3 has 12 residues. Germline V gene sequence: CDR1 SGHTA, CDR2 FQGNSA. Trimming took off 0 bases at V and 10 bases at J, with 9 bases between the two ends. CDR3 coding DNA: TGTGCCAGCAGCTTAGCCGGACCCTCAGCTTTCTTT. This gives the protein CASSLAGPSAFF.

This chain joins TRBV20-1 and TRBJ2-1; TRBD2 agrees at 9 bases. This CDR3 region has 15 residues. Germline CDR1 DFQATT, CDR2 SNEGSKA (reference sequence). The V segment lost 5 bases and the J segment 5 bases; nucleotides outside the gene matches: 10. For the CDR3, the DNA is TGCAGTGCTCCCGACCATAGCGGGAGCCACAATGAGCAGTTCTTC. Its protein is CSAPDHSGSHNEQFF.

V is TRBV24-1 and J is TRBJ2-3; D remains ambiguous. The V end lost 7 bases, the J end lost 5 bases, and 9 bases lay between the germline ends. The CDR3 extends over 12 amino acids. CDR1 and CDR2 (germline): KGHDR, SFDVKD. CDR3 DNA sequence: TGTGCCACCAGACAGTCGGGAGATACGCAGTATTTT. It is translated as CATRQSGDTQYF.

The chain has TRBV12-5 and TRBJ2-5; 8 positions match TRBD2. V lost 1 base and J lost 0; bases outside the gene matches: 7. In germline, CDR1 is LGHNT, CDR2 FRNRAP. The length of the CDR3 is 17 residues. In nucleotides, the CDR3 is TGTGCTAGTGGTTTGGGGGCAGCGGGAGAGTACCAAGAGACCCAGTACTTC. Residues: CASGLGAAGEYQETQYF.